The following is a TCR beta chain sequence with its context. The antigen this receptor binds is unknown. No much larger clone is present one base from it, and per-base qualities are unavailable. The immunoSEQ Assay, a bias-controlled multiplex PCR, was used to amplify TCRbeta CDR3 regions from genomic DNA. The study's processing was this. The number of nucleated cells in each sample was estimated from the amplification of reference gene primers within the assay. Sequence reads were collapsed and filtered to measure the absolute abundance of every unique TCRbeta CDR3 rearrangement. Productive Simpson clonality was computed per sample as the square root of Simpson's diversity index over productive rearrangements. What TCRdb holds here is the immuneACCESS table cut down to in-frame rearrangements. Part of the clones is not present; checked against another copy, under half of the missing clones reflect an unresolved V gene, and the others are unexplained. V, J and clone size were drawn from that table, and D and trimming were deduced from the DNA. Across this sample there are roughly 100,000 clones, with roughly nine tenths seen only once. The ten largest clones represent approximately 17% of the sample.

This record comes from a study of blood T cell repertoires in COVID-19 (TCRdb year 2020). With regard to the full study: Collaborator samples came from the United States, Italy and Spain and covered acute and convalescent phases of COVID-19. The material from the prospective study consisted of cDNA or gDNA derived from T cells, B-cell-depleted T cells, or PBMCs. Deeply sampled blood TCRbeta repertoires from subjects exposed to, actively infected with, or recovered from COVID-19 were included in the dataset. The repertoires were released in a freely available public database intended as a resource for research on the immune response to SARS-CoV-2. Samples came from the ongoing ImmuneRACE study (first 160 participants) plus 1,254 subjects from 6 global collaborators. A de-identified subject ID, COVID-19 status, age in years and sex were almost always included in the sample metadata. Where available, HLA class I and class II types were obtained from metadata supplied by the sample provider rather than from assay-based typing.

Study-wide findings and limitations: The quantity of clinical and demographic metadata differed by source and by participant and was supplied without curation.

CDR3 length: 13 amino acids, cysteine to phenylalanine. The retained sequence is limited to the CDR3, 39 bases, with the frame set at the first base. The junction shows trimming of 9 bases on V and 5 bases on J, plus 16 bases between the germline ends. Per the germline V gene (reference sequence), MNHEY is the CDR1 and SMNVEV is the CDR2. Whole blood was collected in K2EDTA tubes by collaborating institutions according to the institutions' own protocols. For TCRbeta analysis, collaborators shipped samples in one of three forms: frozen whole blood, isolated PBMCs, or DNA extracted from either of those sample types.

Sample: peripheral blood. This clonotype was obtained from an elderly woman in a cohort sampled during active COVID-19. This chain is built from TRBV27 and TRBJ1-1, and the D gene may be TRBD1, 5 bases matching. The DNA sequence is TGTGCCAGTTCTATCGGGGGTCGGACTGAAGCTTTCTTT. This encodes CASSIGGRTEAFF.